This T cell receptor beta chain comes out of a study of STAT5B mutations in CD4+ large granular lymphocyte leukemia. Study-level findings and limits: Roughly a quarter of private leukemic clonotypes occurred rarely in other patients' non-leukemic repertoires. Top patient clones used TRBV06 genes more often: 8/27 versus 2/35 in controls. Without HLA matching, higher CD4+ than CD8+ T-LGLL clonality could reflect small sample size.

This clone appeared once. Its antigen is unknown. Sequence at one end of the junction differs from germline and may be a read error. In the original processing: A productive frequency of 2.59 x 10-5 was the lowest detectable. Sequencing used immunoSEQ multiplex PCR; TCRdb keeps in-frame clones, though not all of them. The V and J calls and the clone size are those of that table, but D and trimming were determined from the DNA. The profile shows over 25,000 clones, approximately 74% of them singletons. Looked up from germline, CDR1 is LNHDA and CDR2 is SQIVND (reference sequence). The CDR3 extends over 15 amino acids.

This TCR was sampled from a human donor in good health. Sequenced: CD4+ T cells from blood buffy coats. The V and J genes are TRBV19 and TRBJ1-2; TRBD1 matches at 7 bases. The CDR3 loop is CASSIGAGGNYGYTF. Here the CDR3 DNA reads TGTGCCAGCAGTATAGGGGCAGGGGGAAACTATGGCTACACCTTC.